The clone carrying this T cell receptor (beta chain) was seen at least ten times. Its specificity is unknown. The record originates from a study of T cell repertoires in cytomegalovirus infection. Study-wide context: Carrying CMV and the relevant HLA type showed in public TCR beta signatures.

TCRdb passed the reads through MiXCR, listing each CDR3 protein once. The top ten hold around 6.5% of the sample, which has around 230,000 distinct CDR3 sequences, 6% to 8% seen once. Notes on the study in general: Dominant in the ex vivo response were TCR beta clonotypes restricted by HLA-C and specific for CMV.

The CDR3 sequence is 16 residues long. V lost 4 bases and J lost 3, with 19 bases in between. V gene TRBV12-3 or TRBV12-4 combines with J gene TRBJ2-7, with D possibly TRBD1 on 5 matching bases. The sample taken for sequencing was PBMCs. This TCR was sampled from a human donor in good health (CMV status not recorded). Some clones in this sample may be carry-over from other donors' samples. The CDR3 sequence is CASSYTRVKSFYEQYF. CDR3 nucleotides: TGTGCCAGCAGTTACACCAGGGTAAAGTCTTTCTACGAGCAGTACTTC.